Described below is a single TCR beta chain sequence and its context. These data originate in a study of shared T cell receptors in the human thymus. The CDR3 totals 16 residues. Germline V gene lookup returns CDR1 SGHAT and CDR2 FQDESV (reference sequence). With V trimmed by 4 bases and J by 0 bases, 6 bases remained unmatched. Libraries were prepared by immunoSEQ multiplex PCR; TCRdb keeps only in-frame clonotypes and omits some of them. Here the sample spans 720,000 or so clones, around 85% being singletons. These data also featured in a second study, about human thymus T cells. That paper states: The source of the thymus tissue was resections taken during corrective heart surgery.

The sequence was collected from a girl under three years old with a congenital heart defect. The sample consisted of thymocytes. The chain combines TRBV11-1 with TRBJ1-3; TRBD1 matches 7 bases. CDR3 DNA sequence: TGTGCCAGCAGCTCGGGACAGCTTAACTCTGGAAACACCATATATTTT. It is translated as CASSSGQLNSGNTIYF.